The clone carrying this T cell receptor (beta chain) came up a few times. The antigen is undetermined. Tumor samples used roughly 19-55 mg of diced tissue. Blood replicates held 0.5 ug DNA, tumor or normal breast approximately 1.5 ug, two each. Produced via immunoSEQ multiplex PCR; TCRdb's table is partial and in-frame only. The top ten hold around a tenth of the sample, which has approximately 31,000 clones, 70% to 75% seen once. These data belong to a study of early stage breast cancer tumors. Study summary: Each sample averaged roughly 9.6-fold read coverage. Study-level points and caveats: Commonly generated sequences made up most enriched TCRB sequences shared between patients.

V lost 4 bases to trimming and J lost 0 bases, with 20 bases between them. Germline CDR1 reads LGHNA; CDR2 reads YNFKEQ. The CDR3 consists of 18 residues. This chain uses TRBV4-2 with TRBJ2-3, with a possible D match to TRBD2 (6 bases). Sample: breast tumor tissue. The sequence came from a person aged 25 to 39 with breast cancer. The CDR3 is CASSLQAGTDTSTDTQYF. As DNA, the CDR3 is TGTGCCAGCAGCCTACAGGCCGGGACTGACACTAGCACAGATACGCAGTATTTT.